This T cell receptor beta chain was sequenced in a study of early T cells in non-severe SARS-CoV-2 infection. Unique molecular identifiers tagged individual cDNA molecules. TCRdb analysed the 5' RACE reads with MiXCR anew, one entry per CDR3 protein. In the table there are 60,000 or so distinct CDR3 sequences, more than 12% of which are singletons. Trimming at V came to 5 bases and at J to 0 bases, leaving 7 bases not matched to a gene. The CDR3 covers 16 residues. CDR1 PRHDT and CDR2 FYEKMQ come from the germline V gene (reference sequence). This TCR was sampled from an adult who was a healthcare worker with PCR-confirmed SARS-CoV-2 infection or an uninfected control (not recorded which). V and J are TRBV13 and TRBJ2-3; 8 positions match TRBD1. This material consisted of whole blood, taken at baseline. The CDR3 coding sequence is TGTGCCAGCAGCGGATGGGACAGGCCTAGCACAGATACGCAGTATTTT. It yields the protein CASSGWDRPSTDTQYF.